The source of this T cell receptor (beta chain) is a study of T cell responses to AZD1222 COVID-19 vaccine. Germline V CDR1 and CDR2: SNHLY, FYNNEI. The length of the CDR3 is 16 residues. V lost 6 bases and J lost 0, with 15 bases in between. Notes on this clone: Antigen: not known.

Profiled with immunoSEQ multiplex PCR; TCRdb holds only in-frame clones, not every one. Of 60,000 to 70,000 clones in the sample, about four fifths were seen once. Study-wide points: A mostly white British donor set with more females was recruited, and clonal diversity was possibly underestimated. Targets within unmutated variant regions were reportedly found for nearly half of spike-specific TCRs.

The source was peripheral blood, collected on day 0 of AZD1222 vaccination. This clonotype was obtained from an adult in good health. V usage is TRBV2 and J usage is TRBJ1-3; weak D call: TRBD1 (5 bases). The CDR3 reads CASRGAGVSSGNTIYF. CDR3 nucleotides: TGTGCCAGCAGGGGCGCGGGGGTTTCCTCTGGAAACACCATATATTTT.